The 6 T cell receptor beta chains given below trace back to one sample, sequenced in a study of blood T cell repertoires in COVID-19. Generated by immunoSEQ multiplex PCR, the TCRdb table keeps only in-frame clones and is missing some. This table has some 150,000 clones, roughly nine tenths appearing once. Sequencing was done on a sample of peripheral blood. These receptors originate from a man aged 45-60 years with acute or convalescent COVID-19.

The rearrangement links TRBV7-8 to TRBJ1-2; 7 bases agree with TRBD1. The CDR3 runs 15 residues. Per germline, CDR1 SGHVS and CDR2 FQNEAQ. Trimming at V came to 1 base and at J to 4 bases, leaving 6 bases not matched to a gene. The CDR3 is CASSLVRGLGYGYTF. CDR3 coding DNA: TGTGCCAGCAGCTTAGTGAGGGGGCTGGGCTATGGCTACACCTTC.

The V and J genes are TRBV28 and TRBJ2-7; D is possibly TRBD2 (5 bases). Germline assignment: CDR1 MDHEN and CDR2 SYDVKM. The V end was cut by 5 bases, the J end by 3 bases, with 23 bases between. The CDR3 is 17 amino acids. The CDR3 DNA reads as TGTGCCAGCAGTCCACCTGACCGAGGGCGGCACGTCTACGAGCAGTACTTC. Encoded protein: CASSPPDRGRHVYEQYF.

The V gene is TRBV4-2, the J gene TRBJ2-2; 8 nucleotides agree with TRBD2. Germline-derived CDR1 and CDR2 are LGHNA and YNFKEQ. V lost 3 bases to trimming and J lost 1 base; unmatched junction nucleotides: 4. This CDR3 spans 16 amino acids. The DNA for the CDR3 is TGTGCCAGCAGCCAGGCCGGGACTAGGAACACCGGGGAGCTGTTTTTT. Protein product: CASSQAGTRNTGELFF.

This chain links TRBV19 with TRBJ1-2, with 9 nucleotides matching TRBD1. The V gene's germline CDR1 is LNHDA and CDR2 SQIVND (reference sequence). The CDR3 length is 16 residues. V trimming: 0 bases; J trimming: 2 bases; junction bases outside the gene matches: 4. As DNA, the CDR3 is TGTGCCAGTAGTATAGAGGGACAGGGAGACAACTATGGCTACACCTTC. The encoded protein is CASSIEGQGDNYGYTF.

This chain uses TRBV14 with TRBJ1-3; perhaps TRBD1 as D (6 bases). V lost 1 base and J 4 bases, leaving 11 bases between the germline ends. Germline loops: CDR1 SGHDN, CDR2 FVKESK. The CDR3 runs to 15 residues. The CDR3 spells CASSQVRTGGNTIYF. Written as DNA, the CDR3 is TGTGCCAGCAGCCAAGTACGAACAGGGGGAAACACCATATATTTT.

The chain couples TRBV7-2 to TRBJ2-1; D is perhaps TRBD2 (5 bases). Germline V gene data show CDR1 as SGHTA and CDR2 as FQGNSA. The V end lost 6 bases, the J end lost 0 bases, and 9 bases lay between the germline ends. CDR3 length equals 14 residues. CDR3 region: CASRAGRSYNEQFF. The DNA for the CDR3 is TGTGCCAGCAGGGCGGGCCGCTCCTACAATGAGCAGTTCTTC. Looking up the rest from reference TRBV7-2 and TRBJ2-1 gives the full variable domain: GAGVSQSPSNKVTEKGKDVELRCDPISGHTALYWYRQSLGQGLEFLIYFQGNSAPDKSGLPSDRFSAERTGGSVSTLTIQRTQQEDSAVYLCASRAGRSYNEQFFGPGTRLTVL.